This TCR beta chain derives from a study of cytomegalovirus exposure and HLA in healthy donors. Study-level points and caveats: A later analysis found that most CMV-associated TCR beta chains appeared HLA-restricted. Cytomegalovirus association was listed for 150 or so TCR beta chains. In a later analysis, donors in an Asian-associated ancestry cluster reportedly had fewer N-insertions in productive TCRs than the cohort mean.

For this clone: As yet, its antigen is unknown.

V shed 1 base and J shed 3 bases, with 13 bases lying between them. From germline, CDR1 is SGHDT and CDR2 YYEEEE. The CDR3 sequence is 16 residues long. The PCR was carried out with 60 Vbeta primers and 13 Jbeta primers. TCRdb's copy holds only in-frame clones and misses some; the assay was immunoSEQ multiplex PCR. The sample carries over 100,000 clones, about 79% recorded once. The clonotype originates from a female donor in good health and CMV-seropositive. This chain links TRBV5-6 with TRBJ1-4, with TRBD1 as a possible D gene (5 bases). Sequences were obtained from PBMCs. DNA of the CDR3: TGTGCCAGCAGCTTGTATAGGGGCGCATCTAATGAAAAACTGTTTTTT. Protein: CASSLYRGASNEKLFF.